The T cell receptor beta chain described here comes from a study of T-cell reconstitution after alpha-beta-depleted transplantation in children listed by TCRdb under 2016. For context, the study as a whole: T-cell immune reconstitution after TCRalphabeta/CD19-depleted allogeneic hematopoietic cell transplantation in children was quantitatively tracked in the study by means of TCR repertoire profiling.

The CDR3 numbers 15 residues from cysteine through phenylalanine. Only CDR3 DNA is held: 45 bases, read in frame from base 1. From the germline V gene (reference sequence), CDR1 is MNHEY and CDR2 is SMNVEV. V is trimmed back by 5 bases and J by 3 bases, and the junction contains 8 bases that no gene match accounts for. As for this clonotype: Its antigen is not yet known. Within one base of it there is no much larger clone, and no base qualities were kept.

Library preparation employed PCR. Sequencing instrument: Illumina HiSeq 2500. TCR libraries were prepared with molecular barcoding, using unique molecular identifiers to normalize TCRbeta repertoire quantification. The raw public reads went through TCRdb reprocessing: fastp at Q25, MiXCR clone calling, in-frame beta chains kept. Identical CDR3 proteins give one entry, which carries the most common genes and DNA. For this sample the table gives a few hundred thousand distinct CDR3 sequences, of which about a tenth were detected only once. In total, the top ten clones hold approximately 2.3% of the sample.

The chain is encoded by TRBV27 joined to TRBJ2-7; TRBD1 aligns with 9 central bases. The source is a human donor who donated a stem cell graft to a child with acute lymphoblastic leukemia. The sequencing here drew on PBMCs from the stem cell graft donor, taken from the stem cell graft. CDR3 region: CASSPGTGTNYEQYF. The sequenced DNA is TGTGCCAGCAGTCCGGGGACAGGGACGAACTACGAGCAGTACTTC.